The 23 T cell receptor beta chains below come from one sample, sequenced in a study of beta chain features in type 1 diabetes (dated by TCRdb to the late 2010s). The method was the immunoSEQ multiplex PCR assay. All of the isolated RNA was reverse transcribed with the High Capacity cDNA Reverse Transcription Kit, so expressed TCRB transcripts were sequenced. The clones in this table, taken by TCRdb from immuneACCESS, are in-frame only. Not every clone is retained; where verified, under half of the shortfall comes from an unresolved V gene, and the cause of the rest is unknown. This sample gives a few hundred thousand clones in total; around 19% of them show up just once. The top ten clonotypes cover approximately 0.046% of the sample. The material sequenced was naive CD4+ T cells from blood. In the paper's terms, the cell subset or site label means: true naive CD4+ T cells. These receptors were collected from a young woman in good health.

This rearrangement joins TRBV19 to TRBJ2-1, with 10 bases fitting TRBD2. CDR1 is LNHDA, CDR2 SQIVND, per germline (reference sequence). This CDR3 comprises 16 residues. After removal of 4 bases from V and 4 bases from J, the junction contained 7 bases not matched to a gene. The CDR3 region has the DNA TGTGCCAGTAGTAGGGCTAGCGGGAGCCTTTACAATGAGCAGTTCTTC. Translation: CASSRASGSLYNEQFF.

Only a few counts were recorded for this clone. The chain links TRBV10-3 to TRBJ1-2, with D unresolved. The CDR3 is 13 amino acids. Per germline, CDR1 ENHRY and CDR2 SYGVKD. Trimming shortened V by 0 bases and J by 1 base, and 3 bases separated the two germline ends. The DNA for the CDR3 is TGTGCCATCAGTGAGTCCAGTAACTATGGCTACACCTTC. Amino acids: CAISESSNYGYTF.

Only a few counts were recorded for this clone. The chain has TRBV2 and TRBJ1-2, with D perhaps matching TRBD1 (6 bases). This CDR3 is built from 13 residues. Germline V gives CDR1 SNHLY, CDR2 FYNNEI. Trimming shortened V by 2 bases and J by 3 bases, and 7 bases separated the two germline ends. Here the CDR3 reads CASSERTDYGYTF. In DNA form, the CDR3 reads TGTGCCAGCAGTGAAAGGACAGACTATGGCTACACCTTC.

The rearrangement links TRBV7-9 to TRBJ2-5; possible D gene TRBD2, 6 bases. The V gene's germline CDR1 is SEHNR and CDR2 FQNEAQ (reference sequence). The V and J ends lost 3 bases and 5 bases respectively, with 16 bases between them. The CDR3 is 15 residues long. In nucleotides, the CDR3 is TGTGCCAGCAGCTTCGGCGGGGTAAGGAGTGAGACCCAGTACTTC. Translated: CASSFGGVRSETQYF.

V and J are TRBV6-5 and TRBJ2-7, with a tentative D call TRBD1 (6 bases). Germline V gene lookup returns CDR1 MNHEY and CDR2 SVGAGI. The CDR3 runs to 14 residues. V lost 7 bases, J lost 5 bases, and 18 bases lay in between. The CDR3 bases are TGTGCCAGCACCCCCCAGACAGGTAGCCACGAGCAGTACTTC. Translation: CASTPQTGSHEQYF.

CDR3 coding DNA: TGTGCTAGTGGTGCCTCGGGGAATACAGATACGCAGTATTTT. This sequence encodes CASGASGNTDTQYF. The chain carries TRBV12-5 and TRBJ2-3, with a tentative D call TRBD2 (5 bases). The V end lost 5 bases, the J end lost 3 bases, and 12 bases lay between the germline ends. CDR1 LGHNT and CDR2 FRNRAP come from the germline V gene. The CDR3 spans 14 residues.

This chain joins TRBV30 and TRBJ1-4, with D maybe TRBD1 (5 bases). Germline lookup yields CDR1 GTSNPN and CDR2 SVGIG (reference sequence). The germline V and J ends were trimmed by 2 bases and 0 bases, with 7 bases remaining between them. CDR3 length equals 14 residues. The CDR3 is CAWSRQPTNEKLFF. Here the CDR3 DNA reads TGTGCCTGGAGTAGACAGCCAACTAATGAAAAACTGTTTTTT.

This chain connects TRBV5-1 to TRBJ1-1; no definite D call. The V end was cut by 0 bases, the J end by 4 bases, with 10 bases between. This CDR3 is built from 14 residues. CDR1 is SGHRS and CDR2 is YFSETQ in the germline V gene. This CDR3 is CASSLAPGSTEAFF. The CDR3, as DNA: TGCGCCAGCAGCTTGGCCCCGGGGAGCACTGAAGCTTTCTTT.

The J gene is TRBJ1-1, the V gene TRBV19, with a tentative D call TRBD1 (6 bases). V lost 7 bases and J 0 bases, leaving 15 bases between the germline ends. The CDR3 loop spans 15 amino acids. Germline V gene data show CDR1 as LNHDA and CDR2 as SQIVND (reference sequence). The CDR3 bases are TGTGCCAGTACCCCGGACAGAGCAATGAACACTGAAGCTTTCTTT. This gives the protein CASTPDRAMNTEAFF.

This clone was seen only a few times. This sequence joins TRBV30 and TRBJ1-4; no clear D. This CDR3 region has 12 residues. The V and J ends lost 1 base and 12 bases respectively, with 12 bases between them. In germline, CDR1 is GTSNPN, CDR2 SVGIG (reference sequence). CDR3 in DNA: TGTGCCTGGAGTGCCCTCGGGTCCGAACTGTTTTTT. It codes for CAWSALGSELFF.

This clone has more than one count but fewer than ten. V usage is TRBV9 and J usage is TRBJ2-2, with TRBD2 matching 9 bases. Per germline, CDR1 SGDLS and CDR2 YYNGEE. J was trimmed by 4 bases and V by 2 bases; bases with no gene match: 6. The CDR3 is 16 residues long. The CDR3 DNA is TGTGCCAGCAGCGTGGGCGGGAGGGCAAGCACCGGGGAGCTGTTTTTT. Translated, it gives CASSVGGRASTGELFF.

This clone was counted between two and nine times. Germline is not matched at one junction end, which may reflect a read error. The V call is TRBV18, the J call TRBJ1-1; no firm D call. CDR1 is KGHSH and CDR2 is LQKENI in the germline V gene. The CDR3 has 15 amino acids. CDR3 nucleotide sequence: TGTGCCAGCTCCCCACCGTCTTATCCGGGCACTGAAGCTTTCTTT. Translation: CASSPPSYPGTEAFF.

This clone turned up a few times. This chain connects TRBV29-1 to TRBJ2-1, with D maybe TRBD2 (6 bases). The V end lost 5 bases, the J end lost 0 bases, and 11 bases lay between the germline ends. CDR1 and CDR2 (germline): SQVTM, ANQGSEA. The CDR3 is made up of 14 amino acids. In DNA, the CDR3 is TGCAGCGTTTCGGACTATAGCTCCTACAATGAGCAGTTCTTC. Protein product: CSVSDYSSYNEQFF.

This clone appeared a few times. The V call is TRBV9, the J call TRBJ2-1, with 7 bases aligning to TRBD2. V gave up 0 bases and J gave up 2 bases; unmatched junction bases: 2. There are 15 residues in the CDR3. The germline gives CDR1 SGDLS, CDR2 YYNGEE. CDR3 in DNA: TGTGCCAGCAGCGTAGATCTAGCGGCCTACAATGAGCAGTTCTTC. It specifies CASSVDLAAYNEQFF.

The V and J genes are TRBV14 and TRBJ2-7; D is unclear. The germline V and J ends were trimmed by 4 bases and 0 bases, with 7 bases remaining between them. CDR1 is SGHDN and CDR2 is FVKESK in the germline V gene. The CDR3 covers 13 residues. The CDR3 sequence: CASSLYSSYEQYF. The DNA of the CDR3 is TGTGCCAGCAGCCTTTATAGCTCCTACGAGCAGTACTTC. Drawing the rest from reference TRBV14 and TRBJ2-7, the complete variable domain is EAGVTQFPSHSVIEKGQTVTLRCDPISGHDNLYWYRRVMGKEIKFLLHFVKESKQDESGMPNNRFLAERTGGTYSTLKVQPAELEDSGVYFCASSLYSSYEQYFGPGTRLTVT.

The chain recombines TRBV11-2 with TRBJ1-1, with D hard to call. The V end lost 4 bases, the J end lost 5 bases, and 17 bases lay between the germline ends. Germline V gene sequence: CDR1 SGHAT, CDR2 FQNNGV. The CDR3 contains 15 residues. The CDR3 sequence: CASSSSRGRWTEAFF. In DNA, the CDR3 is TGTGCCAGCAGCTCTTCCCGCGGCAGATGGACTGAAGCTTTCTTT.

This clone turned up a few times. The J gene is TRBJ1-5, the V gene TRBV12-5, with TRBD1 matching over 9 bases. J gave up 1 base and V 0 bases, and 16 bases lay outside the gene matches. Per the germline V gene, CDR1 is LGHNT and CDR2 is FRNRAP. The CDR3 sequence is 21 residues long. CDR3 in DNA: TGTGCTAGTGGTTTGGTCCTCTGGACAGGGGAGAGCCTTGCAAGCAATCAGCCCCAGCATTTT. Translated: CASGLVLWTGESLASNQPQHF.

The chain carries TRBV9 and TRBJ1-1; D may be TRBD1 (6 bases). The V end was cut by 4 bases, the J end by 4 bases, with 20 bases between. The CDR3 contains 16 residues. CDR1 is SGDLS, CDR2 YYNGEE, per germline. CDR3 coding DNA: TGTGCCAGCAGCTTCCGGTCGGGGGGCGCGGGCACTGAAGCTTTCTTT. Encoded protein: CASSFRSGGAGTEAFF.

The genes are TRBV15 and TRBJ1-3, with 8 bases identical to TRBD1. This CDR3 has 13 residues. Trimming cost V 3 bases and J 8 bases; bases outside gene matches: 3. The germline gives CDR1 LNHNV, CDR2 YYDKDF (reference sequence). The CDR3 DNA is TGTGCCACCAGCAGGGACAGGGTCGACACCATATATTTT. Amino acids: CATSRDRVDTIYF.

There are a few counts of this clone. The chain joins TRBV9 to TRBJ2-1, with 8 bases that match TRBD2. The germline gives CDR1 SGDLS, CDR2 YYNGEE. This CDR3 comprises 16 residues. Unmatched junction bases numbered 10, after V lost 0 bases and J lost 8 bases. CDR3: CASSVEGGRRYDEQFF. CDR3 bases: TGTGCCAGCAGCGTAGAAGGCGGGAGGAGATATGATGAGCAGTTCTTC.

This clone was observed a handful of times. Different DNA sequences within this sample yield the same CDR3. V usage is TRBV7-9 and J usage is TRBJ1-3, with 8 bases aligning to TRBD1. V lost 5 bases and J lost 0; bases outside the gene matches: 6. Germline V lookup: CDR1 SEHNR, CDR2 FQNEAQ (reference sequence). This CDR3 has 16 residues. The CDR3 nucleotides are TGTGCCAGCAGCCCCCGGACAGGGAGCTCTGGAAACACCATATATTTT. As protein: CASSPRTGSSGNTIYF.

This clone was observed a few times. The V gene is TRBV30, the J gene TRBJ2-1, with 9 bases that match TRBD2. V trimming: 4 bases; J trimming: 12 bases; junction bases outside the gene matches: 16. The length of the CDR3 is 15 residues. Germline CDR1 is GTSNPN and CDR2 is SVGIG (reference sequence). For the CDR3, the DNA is TGTGCCTGGACACCCTCGCGGGGGGGGCAAGGACGGCAGTTCTTC. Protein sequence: CAWTPSRGGQGRQFF.

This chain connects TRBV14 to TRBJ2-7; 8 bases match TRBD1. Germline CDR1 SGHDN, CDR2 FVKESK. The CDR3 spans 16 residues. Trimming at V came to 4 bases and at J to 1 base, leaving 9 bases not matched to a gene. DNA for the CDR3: TGTGCCAGCAGCCCTTTACAGGGGGTAGAATCCTACGAGCAGTACTTC. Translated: CASSPLQGVESYEQYF. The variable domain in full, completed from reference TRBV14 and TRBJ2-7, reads EAGVTQFPSHSVIEKGQTVTLRCDPISGHDNLYWYRRVMGKEIKFLLHFVKESKQDESGMPNNRFLAERTGGTYSTLKVQPAELEDSGVYFCASSPLQGVESYEQYFGPGTRLTVT.